This T cell receptor beta chain was sequenced in a study of cytomegalovirus exposure and HLA in healthy donors. PCR was performed using 60 Vbeta and 13 Jbeta primers. Sequenced by immunoSEQ multiplex PCR; TCRdb stores in-frame clones only, minus some. This sample has roughly 89,000 clones, with about 75% found just once. The CDR3 is 15 amino acids. V was trimmed by 1 base and J by 0 bases, leaving 10 bases between them. In germline, CDR1 is MNHNS, CDR2 SASEGT. The chain recombines TRBV6-1 with TRBJ2-7; possibly TRBD2 for D (6 bases). Sequencing used PBMCs. This TCR derives from a young man in good health and CMV-seropositive. CDR3 amino acids: CASSEDGRTSYEQYF. The DNA for the CDR3 is TGTGCCAGCAGTGAAGATGGGAGGACCTCCTACGAGCAGTACTTC.